Reported below is one T cell receptor beta chain. Its specificity is unknown. Generated by immunoSEQ multiplex PCR, the TCRdb table keeps only in-frame clones and is missing some. Of around 19,000 clones listed, 95% to 98% are singletons. These data are taken from a study of T cells after posttransplantation cyclophosphamide. Cells defined as naive were viable CD3+CD4+ or CD3+CD8+ and CCR7+CD45RA+CD45RO-CD95-CD27+CD28+. On the day of bone marrow donation, the related graft donor provided peripheral blood. Study outcomes and limitations: Recipient CMV seropositivity and CMV reactivation strongly tracked TRB clonality. Donor CD8+ memory clones often dominated recipient blood repertoires at later times. TRB overlap between skin or GI tissue T cells and blood was limited.

There are 12 residues in the CDR3. CDR1 is SGHAT and CDR2 is FQNNGV in the germline V gene. The V gene is TRBV11-2, the J gene TRBJ2-5, with D uncertain. The J call may be incorrect, as the DNA end agrees better with TRBJ2-7. The sequencing sample was made of naive CD4+ T cells sorted from PBMCs. The receptor was isolated from a man aged 35 to 55 in good health, CMV-negative, and a related stem cell transplant donor. CDR3 nucleotides: TGTGCCAGCAGCGTATCCCCCTACGAGCAGTACTTC. This encodes CASSVSPYEQYF.